This T cell receptor beta chain derives from a study of a mutant IDH1 vaccine in newly diagnosed glioma. Study-level background: Patients received eight vaccinations in weeks 1, 3, 5, 7, 11, 15, 19, 23. In some groups vaccination began 4-6 weeks post-radiotherapy; others received it with temozolomide. Earlier treatment was radiotherapy, temozolomide, or both, with most getting both.

Described time point: week 5, during vaccination. A single vaccine dose contained 300 ug of mutant IDH1 20-mer peptide, and topical imiquimod was used with it. Donors had new WHO grade 3 or 4 IDH1-mutant, ATRX-lost astrocytomas. Regarding this clone: Its cognate antigen is unknown.

Sequenced by immunoSEQ multiplex PCR; TCRdb stores in-frame clones only, minus some. The sample comprises around 49,000 clones, more than 70% of which are singletons, and around 4.9% rests with the top ten. The source was PBMCs, collected from a glioma patient whose treatment included an IDH1 peptide vaccine. The TCR was taken from a man aged 50-60 years with glioma.

The CDR3 coding sequence is TGCGCCAGCAGCTTGGGTGGGTCGGGACACCCCTACGAGCAGTACTTC. Its protein is CASSLGGSGHPYEQYF. The genes are TRBV5-1 and TRBJ2-7; D possibly corresponds to TRBD1 (6 bases). CDR1 SGHRS and CDR2 YFSETQ come from the germline V gene. Trimming removed 0 bases at V and 2 bases at J, with 15 bases between. CDR3 length: 16 amino acids.